This passage covers 12 T cell receptor beta chains from one sample sequenced in a study of blood T cell repertoires in COVID-19 (TCRdb year 2020). Receptor libraries were prepared by the immunoSEQ multiplex PCR assay. The table comes from immuneACCESS by way of TCRdb, which keeps in-frame sequences with V and J called. Part of the clones is missing from these tables; in studies checked, under half for an unresolved V gene and the rest for unknown reasons. The sample yields 130,000 or so clones; about four fifths were counted once. The ten largest clones capture around 13% of the sample. The sequencing sample was made of peripheral blood. Receptors were obtained from a human donor in a cohort sampled during active COVID-19.

This clone was seen just once. The chain combines TRBV3-1 (or the pseudogene TRBV3-2) with TRBJ2-5, with D possibly being TRBD2 (5 bases). V lost 2 bases and J lost 5, with 30 bases in between. CDR1 LGHDT and CDR2 YNNKEL come from the germline V gene (reference sequence). The CDR3 is made up of 20 amino acids. The CDR3 region is CASSQLWGATGLGSQETQYF. The CDR3 DNA reads as TGTGCCAGCAGCCAACTTTGGGGTGCAACGGGCCTTGGGAGCCAGGAGACCCAGTACTTC.

J is TRBJ2-1 and V is TRBV29-1, with 9 bases matching TRBD1. V gave up 6 bases and J gave up 4 bases; unmatched junction bases: 10. Germline values: CDR1 SQVTM, CDR2 ANQGSEA. The CDR3 extends over 15 amino acids. CDR3 sequence (DNA): TGCAGCGTCGACTCATCCGGGACAGGGTACAATGAGCAGTTCTTC. It yields the protein CSVDSSGTGYNEQFF.

V usage is TRBV14 and J usage is TRBJ1-4, with D possibly TRBD1 on 5 matching bases. V was trimmed by 0 bases and J by 8 bases, leaving 16 bases between them. The CDR3 is 16 residues long. The V gene's germline CDR1 is SGHDN and CDR2 FVKESK. The CDR3 DNA reads TGTGCCAGCAGCCAAGATTTGGCAGGCGGGACGGAAAAACTGTTTTTT. This codes for CASSQDLAGGTEKLFF.

The chain carries TRBV28 and TRBJ2-7, with D maybe TRBD2 (5 bases). CDR1 MDHEN and CDR2 SYDVKM come from the germline V gene. CDR3 length: 13 residues. V dropped 6 bases and J dropped 4 bases, with 13 bases sitting between them. In DNA, the CDR3 is TGTGCCAGCAGGGTCGGGGTGAAATACGAGCAGTACTTC. Protein product: CASRVGVKYEQYF.

V gene TRBV18 combines with J gene TRBJ1-4; D remains ambiguous. V was shortened by 3 bases and J by 8 bases, with 10 bases between the two germline ends. CDR3 length equals 13 residues. Germline V gives CDR1 KGHSH, CDR2 LQKENI. The CDR3 DNA is TGTGCCAGCTCACCCGACTCGTTGGAAAAACTGTTTTTT. It encodes CASSPDSLEKLFF.

V usage is TRBV19 and J usage is TRBJ1-1, with 9 nucleotides matching TRBD1. V gave up 6 bases and J gave up 3 bases; unmatched junction bases: 11. Germline assignment: CDR1 LNHDA and CDR2 SQIVND (reference sequence). The CDR3 is 16 residues long. CDR3 in amino acids: CASRRTGGYSDTEAFF. DNA for the CDR3: TGTGCCAGTAGACGTACAGGGGGCTATTCGGACACTGAAGCTTTCTTT. Drawing the rest from reference TRBV19 and TRBJ1-1, the complete variable domain is DGGITQSPKYLFRKEGQNVTLSCEQNLNHDAMYWYRQDPGQGLRLIYYSQIVNDFQKGDIAEGYSVSREKKESFPLTVTSAQKNPTAFYLCASRRTGGYSDTEAFFGQGTRLTVV.

This clone was counted only a few times. V and J are TRBV19 and TRBJ2-6; D is perhaps TRBD1 (6 bases). V dropped 0 bases and J dropped 2 bases, with 8 bases sitting between them. Germline loops: CDR1 LNHDA, CDR2 SQIVND (reference sequence). The CDR3 totals 16 residues. CDR3 coding DNA: TGTGCCAGTAGTATAGACGCAGGGGCTGGGGCCAACGTCCTGACTTTC. Translated, it gives CASSIDAGAGANVLTF. The variable domain in full, with the rest retrieved from reference TRBV19 and TRBJ2-6, is DGGITQSPKYLFRKEGQNVTLSCEQNLNHDAMYWYRQDPGQGLRLIYYSQIVNDFQKGDIAEGYSVSREKKESFPLTVTSAQKNPTAFYLCASSIDAGAGANVLTFGAGSRLTVL.

This chain joins TRBV5-1 and TRBJ2-2, with D perhaps TRBD1 (6 bases). Trimming took off 0 bases at V and 4 bases at J, with 7 bases between the two ends. CDR1 and CDR2 from the germline V gene are SGHRS and YFSETQ. The CDR3 covers 14 residues. DNA of the CDR3: TGCGCCAGCAGCTTGGAGGGGGTCACCGGGGAGCTGTTTTTT. This encodes CASSLEGVTGELFF.

The chain joins TRBV4-1 to TRBJ2-5, with 8 bases matching TRBD2. Germline CDR1 is MGHRA and CDR2 is YSYEKL. This CDR3 region has 15 residues. Unmatched junction bases numbered 9, after V lost 4 bases and J lost 5 bases. The CDR3 sequence is CASSLEGAGEETQYF. DNA for the CDR3: TGCGCCAGCAGCCTCGAGGGAGCGGGGGAGGAGACCCAGTACTTC.

This chain connects TRBV18 to TRBJ1-3; no clear D. V gave up 3 bases and J gave up 2 bases, with 5 bases separating them. The CDR3 contains 13 residues. CDR1 and CDR2 from the germline V gene are KGHSH and LQKENI. The CDR3 region has the DNA TGTGCCAGCTCACCCTCCGCTGGAAACACCATATATTTT. Its translation is CASSPSAGNTIYF.

This clone turned up a few times. V and J are TRBV7-9 and TRBJ1-5; 7 bases fit TRBD1. Trimming removed 0 bases from V and 5 bases from J; junction bases left unmatched: 10. CDR1 and CDR2 from the germline V gene are SEHNR and FQNEAQ (reference sequence). The CDR3 has 17 residues. The CDR3 sequence is CASSLAGGRDSYQPQHF. The CDR3 bases are TGTGCCAGCAGCTTAGCGGGAGGTCGGGACAGTTATCAGCCCCAGCATTTT.

The CDR3 region has the DNA TGTGCCAGTAGTATAAGGGAAAGACAGTACAATCAGCCCCAGCATTTT. It is translated as CASSIRERQYNQPQHF. The chain combines TRBV19 with TRBJ1-5; D possibly corresponds to TRBD1 (5 bases). The CDR3 sequence is 16 residues long. Germline assignment: CDR1 LNHDA and CDR2 SQIVND (reference sequence). The ends were cut back, 2 bases at V and 3 bases at J, with 14 bases in the middle.